This entry concerns a single T cell receptor beta chain. Its target is unknown. This record comes from a study of cytomegalovirus exposure and HLA in healthy donors. PCR primers comprised 60 Vbeta and 13 Jbeta primers. Assay: immunoSEQ multiplex PCR; the TCRdb copy retains only in-frame clones and omits some. In the table there are some 160,000 clones, about 85% of which are singletons. This CDR3 has 15 residues. The germline V gene has CDR1 SGHNT and CDR2 YENEEA. The J segment lost 4 bases and the V segment lost 1 base, leaving 4 bases of the junction unmatched. Study conclusions and caveats: Presence/absence results assume similar sequencing depth per donor, which may not hold. Researchers catalogued 150 or so TCR beta chains as cytomegalovirus-associated. The classifier was said to identify cytomegalovirus status with high specificity and sensitivity.

This clonotype was obtained from a man in his forties or fifties in good health and CMV-seropositive. The chain links TRBV11-3 to TRBJ1-3; 7 bases line up with TRBD1. Sequencing input: PBMCs. CDR3 sequence (DNA): TGTGCCAGCAGCTTAGGACAGGGTTCCGGAAACACCATATATTTT. This codes for CASSLGQGSGNTIYF. Using reference TRBV11-3 and TRBJ1-3 for the parts outside the CDR3, the full variable domain is EAGVVQSPRYKIIEKKQPVAFWCNPISGHNTLYWYLQNLGQGPELLIRYENEEAVDDSQLPKDRFSAERLKGVDSTLKIQPAELGDSAVYLCASSLGQGSGNTIYFGEGSWLTVV.